One sample yielded the 22 T cell receptor beta chains listed below, sequenced in a study of T cells in women clearing cervical HPV infection. The protocol was immunoSEQ multiplex PCR, while the TCRdb copy is restricted to in-frame clones and leaves out a portion. Here the sample table reports about 26,000 clones. Material for sequencing was blood buffy coat. The origin of the receptors is a woman between 18 and 75 years old with a cervical HPV16 infection that either progressed to CIN3+ or cleared (not recorded which).

With regard to this clone: The read stops 3 residues short of the end of the CDR3; the missing end is completed from the germline J gene. The chain uses TRBV4-2 and TRBJ2-5, with a weak D call TRBD1 (6 bases). This CDR3 has 13 amino acids. Trimming took 3 bases from V and 4 from J, leaving 9 bases between them. Germline V CDR1 and CDR2: LGHNA, YNFKEQ. The CDR3 sequence: CASSQGALETQYF. CDR3 DNA (partial): TGTGCCAGCAGCCAGGGGGCTCTAGAGACC.

Details on this clone: The CDR3 is cut off 3 residues early in the read; its end comes from the germline J gene. The chain has TRBV5-4 and TRBJ1-1; the match to TRBD1 covers 10 bases. V shed 5 bases, J shed 7 bases, and the junction held 11 bases outside the gene matches. The CDR3 extends over 15 amino acids. Germline V gives CDR1 SGHNT, CDR2 YYREEE (reference sequence). This CDR3 reads CASSFFVGTGDEAFF. CDR3 DNA, as far as it was read: TGTGCCAGCAGTTTTTTTGTCGGGACAGGGGATGAA.

As regards this clone: The sequence runs out 3 residues before the end of the CDR3; the remainder is reconstructed from the germline J gene. This sequence joins TRBV20-1 and TRBJ2-5; the match to TRBD2 covers 13 bases. J lost 5 bases, V lost 3 bases, and 3 bases had no gene match. Germline CDR1 reads DFQATT; CDR2 reads SNEGSKA (reference sequence). CDR3 length: 14 amino acids. Incomplete CDR3 DNA: TGCAGTGCTAGGGGACTAGCGGGGAAGGAGACC. Translation gives CSARGLAGKET. The CDR3 as a whole reads CSARGLAGKETQYF.

With regard to this clone: Read data end 3 residues before the CDR3 end; the end is taken from the germline J gene. The rearrangement joins TRBV6-1 to TRBJ2-3, with a possible D match to TRBD1 (6 bases). Germline values: CDR1 MNHNS, CDR2 SASEGT. V lost 0 bases and J 6 bases, leaving 10 bases between the germline ends. This CDR3 is 14 amino acids long. CDR3 region: CASSEALQGDTQYF. CDR3 bases read: TGTGCCAGCAGTGAAGCGCTTCAGGGGGATACG.

Details on this clone: The CDR3 extends 3 residues past the end of the read, so its final part is completed from the germline J gene. The V gene is TRBV7-7, the J gene TRBJ2-1, with 7 bases matching TRBD1. Germline trimming cut 5 bases from V and 8 bases from J; bases unmatched to any gene: 6. CDR1 is SSHAT, CDR2 FNYEAQ, per germline (reference sequence). The CDR3 length is 13 residues. Partial CDR3 DNA: TGTGCCAGCAGCACGGACAGGTTCCATGAG. Its translation: CASSTDRFHE. In full, the CDR3 is CASSTDRFHEQFF.

As to this clone: Read sequence stops 3 residues before the CDR3 end, and the germline J gene provides the missing end. The V call is TRBV6-2 or TRBV6-3, the J call TRBJ1-2, with 7 bases fitting TRBD1. The germline V gene has CDR1 MNHEY and CDR2 SVGEGT. CDR3 length equals 13 residues. V shed 2 bases and J 6 bases; nucleotides not matched to a gene: 3. Partial CDR3 DNA: TGTGCCAGCAGTTACGGCAGGGGGGATGGC. Amino acids: CASSYGRGDG. The full-length CDR3 reads as CASSYGRGDGYTF.

As for this clone: The read stops 3 residues short of the end of the CDR3; the missing end is completed from the germline J gene. The rearrangement joins TRBV19 to TRBJ1-2, with TRBD1 identical over 7 bases. This CDR3 region has 14 residues. Germline CDR1 and CDR2: LNHDA and SQIVND (reference sequence). The CDR3 spells CASSPMDRPYDYTF. The CDR3 bases that were read are TGTGCCAGTAGTCCTATGGACAGGCCCTACGAC.

Points on this clone: The sequence runs out 3 residues before the end of the CDR3; the remainder is reconstructed from the germline J gene. The rearrangement joins TRBV7-2 to TRBJ2-2, with TRBD2 matching 7 bases. Looked up from germline, CDR1 is SGHTA and CDR2 is FQGNSA. The CDR3 consists of 14 residues. The V gene end was trimmed by 4 bases and the J gene end by 4 bases; junction bases not matched to a gene: 3. The CDR3 loop is CASSYSGGTGELFF. Partial CDR3 DNA: TGTGCCAGCAGCTACTCGGGGGGCACCGGGGAG.

About this clone: The read is 3 residues too short to cover the CDR3 end, so that end is filled in from the germline J gene. The rearrangement links TRBV6-2 or TRBV6-3 to TRBJ2-7; 11 positions agree with TRBD2. The J segment lost 2 bases and the V segment lost 6 bases, leaving 3 bases of the junction unmatched. The CDR3 consists of 14 residues. Per germline, CDR1 MNHEY and CDR2 SVGEGT. The CDR3: CASRLAGETYEQYF. The CDR3 bases that were read are TGTGCCAGCAGACTAGCGGGGGAGACCTACGAG.

The CDR3 bases that were read are TGTGCCAGCAGTTACACCGGGACAAACACTGAA. It translates to CASSYTGTNTE. In full, the CDR3 reads CASSYTGTNTEAFF. This sequence joins TRBV2 and TRBJ1-1, with TRBD1 as a possible D gene (6 bases). The read ends 3 residues shy of where the CDR3 ends; the end is completed using the germline J gene. Trimming removed 5 bases from V and 2 bases from J, with 12 bases in between. Germline V gives CDR1 SNHLY, CDR2 FYNNEI. The CDR3 length is 14 residues.

To note about this clone: Read coverage stops 3 residues before the CDR3 terminus; the germline J gene supplies the remainder. V usage is TRBV7-2 and J usage is TRBJ1-2, with a weak D call TRBD1 (5 bases). The CDR3 totals 13 residues. Germline V gene data show CDR1 as SGHTA and CDR2 as FQGNSA. CDR3 bases read: TGTGCCAGCAGCGGGACTAGTCTCGAGGAC. As protein: CASSGTSLED. The CDR3 reads in full as CASSGTSLEDYTF.

The CDR3: CASSEAGANSPLHF. The part of the CDR3 DNA that was read is TGTGCCAGCAGTGAAGCAGGGGCCAATTCACCC. The V call is TRBV6-4, the J call TRBJ1-6, with D tentatively TRBD1 (6 bases). The CDR3 end falls 3 residues outside the read, so it is completed with the germline J gene. CDR1 and CDR2 from the germline V gene are MRHNA and SNTAGT. V gave up 3 bases and J gave up 7 bases, with 10 bases separating them. The CDR3 extends over 14 amino acids.

Worth noting for this clone: The read falls 3 residues short of the CDR3 end, and the missing part is taken from the germline J gene. The V and J genes are TRBV2 and TRBJ2-7; 8 bases align to TRBD1. Germline trimming cut 6 bases from V and 0 bases from J; bases unmatched to any gene: 4. CDR3 length: 14 amino acids. The germline V gene encodes CDR1 SNHLY and CDR2 FYNNEI. This chain's CDR3 is CASRSQGASYEQYF. CDR3 DNA (partial): TGTGCCAGCAGATCTCAGGGGGCCTCCTACGAG.

As regards this clone: Read data end 3 residues before the CDR3 end; the end is taken from the germline J gene. The V gene is TRBV2, the J gene TRBJ2-2, with 8 bases that match TRBD1. This CDR3 is 15 amino acids long. The germline CDR1 and CDR2 sequences are SNHLY and FYNNEI. The CDR3 sequence: CASSERSGGDSPLFF. The sequenced CDR3 bases are TGTGCCAGCAGTGAAAGGTCAGGGGGCGATTCACCG. Complete variable domain (other parts from reference TRBV2 and TRBJ2-2): EPEVTQTPSHQVTQMGQEVILRCVPISNHLYFYWYRQILGQKVEFLVSFYNNEISEKSEIFDDQFSVERPDGSNFTLKIRSTKLEDSAMYFCASSERSGGDSPLFFGEGSRLTVL.

As to this clone: The read comes to an end 3 residues before the CDR3 does, leaving the germline J gene to fill in the end. J is TRBJ1-2 and V is TRBV6-2 or TRBV6-3, with D possibly matching TRBD1 (6 bases). CDR1 is MNHEY, CDR2 SVGEGT, per germline. This CDR3 has 15 amino acids. Partial CDR3 DNA: TGTGCCAGCAGTTACGACAGGACGTTCTCCTACGAC. Protein: CASSYDRTFSYD. The entire CDR3 protein reads CASSYDRTFSYDYTF.

A remark on this clone: One end of the junction is discordant with germline, which a read error may explain. The CDR3 sequence is CASSQDRLAGVETQYF. CDR3 DNA, as far as it was read: TGCGCCAGCAGCCAAGATCGACTAGCGGGGGTAGAGACC. The rearrangement uses TRBV4-2 and TRBJ2-5; 12 bases map to TRBD2. The read finishes 3 residues shy of the CDR3 end, and the germline J gene is used to complete it. Germline CDR1 and CDR2: LGHNA and YNFKEQ. The CDR3 consists of 16 residues.

About this clone itself: The sequence runs out 3 residues before the end of the CDR3; the remainder is reconstructed from the germline J gene. The genes are TRBV7-2 and TRBJ2-7; 11 bases line up with TRBD2. The germline V gene encodes CDR1 SGHTA and CDR2 FQGNSA. Unmatched junction bases numbered 7, after V lost 8 bases and J lost 1 base. The CDR3 sequence is 15 residues long. CDR3 region: CASGTSGGPSYEQYF. The sequenced part of the CDR3 DNA is TGTGCCAGCGGAACTAGCGGGGGACCTTCCTACGAG.

The CDR3 DNA, read in part, is TGTGCCAGTAGTATGAAAGGGGCGGGGGTTAGGGATACG. Translated: CASSMKGAGVRDT. The CDR3 in full is CASSMKGAGVRDTQYF. The chain joins TRBV19 to TRBJ2-3; 7 nucleotides agree with TRBD2. The observed sequence ends 3 residues before the CDR3 terminus, with the missing tail filled in from the germline J gene. The CDR3 sequence is 16 residues long. Germline loops: CDR1 LNHDA, CDR2 SQIVND (reference sequence). With V trimmed by 3 bases and J by 6 bases, 12 bases remained unmatched.

Remarks on this clone: The observed sequence ends 3 residues before the CDR3 terminus, with the missing tail filled in from the germline J gene. The chain employs TRBV14 and TRBJ1-1; unclear D gene. The V and J ends lost 0 bases and 4 bases respectively, with 18 bases between them. The CDR3 length is 17 residues. Germline CDR1 is SGHDN and CDR2 is FVKESK. The part of the CDR3 DNA that was read is TGTGCCAGCAGCCAAGATCCCAGGCGGGGATTTGGCACTGAA. Translation gives CASSQDPRRGFGTE. The entire CDR3 protein reads CASSQDPRRGFGTEAFF.

Worth noting for this clone: The CDR3 end lies 3 residues beyond the end of the read and is filled in from the germline J gene. The chain uses TRBV7-9 and TRBJ2-5; 10 nucleotides match TRBD1. Germline V gene sequence: CDR1 SEHNR, CDR2 FQNEAQ (reference sequence). The CDR3 runs to 13 residues. V lost 6 bases, J lost 4 bases, and 2 bases stayed unmatched. The CDR3 DNA, read in part, is TGTGCCAGCAGAGGACAGGGGGGAGAGACC. It specifies CASRGQGGET. The whole CDR3 is CASRGQGGETQYF.

To note about this clone: The read comes to an end 3 residues before the CDR3 does, leaving the germline J gene to fill in the end. The chain links TRBV5-1 to TRBJ2-3, with TRBD2 identical over 8 bases. The germline gives CDR1 SGHRS, CDR2 YFSETQ. With 6 bases clipped from V and 0 bases from J, the junction kept 3 bases outside the gene matches. CDR3 length equals 14 residues. The CDR3 bases that were read are TGCGCCAGCAATCCTAGCGGGAGCACAGATACG. Its translation: CASNPSGSTDT. The full CDR3 reads CASNPSGSTDTQYF.

A word on this clone: At one boundary the junction diverges from the germline segment, which might be a read error. The CDR3 end is not reached by the read, which stops 3 residues before it; the germline J gene fills it in. The chain links TRBV7-6 to TRBJ2-2; perhaps TRBD2 as D (6 bases). There are 12 residues in the CDR3. Germline-derived CDR1 and CDR2 are SGHVS and FNYEAQ. The sequenced part of the CDR3 DNA is TGTGCCAGCAGTCAGAGGTCCGGGGGG. Protein product: CASSQRSGG. From start to end, the CDR3 is CASSQRSGGLFF.